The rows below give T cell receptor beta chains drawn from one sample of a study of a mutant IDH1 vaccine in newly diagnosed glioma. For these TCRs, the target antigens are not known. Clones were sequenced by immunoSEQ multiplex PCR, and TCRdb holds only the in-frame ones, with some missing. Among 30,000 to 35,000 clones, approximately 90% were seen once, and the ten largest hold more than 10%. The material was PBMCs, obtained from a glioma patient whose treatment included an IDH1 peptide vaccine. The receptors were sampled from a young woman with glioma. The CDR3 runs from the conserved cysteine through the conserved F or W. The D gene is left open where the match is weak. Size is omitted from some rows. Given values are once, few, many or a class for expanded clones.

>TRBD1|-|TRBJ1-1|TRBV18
CASSRGQGNTEAFF
TGTGCCAGCTCACGGGGACAGGGCAACACTGAAGCTTTCTTT
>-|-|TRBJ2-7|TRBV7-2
CASSFNLRHHYEQYF
TGTGCCAGCAGCTTTAATCTCAGGCATCACTACGAGCAGTACTTC
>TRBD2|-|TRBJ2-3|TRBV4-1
CASSQSGGQASTDTQYF
TGCGCCAGCAGCCAAAGCGGGGGGCAGGCTAGCACAGATACGCAGTATTTT
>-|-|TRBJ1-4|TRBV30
CAWSVGRPGEKLFF
TGTGCCTGGAGTGTAGGTCGCCCAGGTGAAAAACTGTTTTTT
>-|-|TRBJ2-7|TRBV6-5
CASSDRNHEQYF
TGTGCCAGCAGCGACAGGAACCACGAGCAGTACTTC
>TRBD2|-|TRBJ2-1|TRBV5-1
CASSGAGGYNEQFF
TGCGCCAGCAGCGGAGCGGGGGGATACAATGAGCAGTTCTTC
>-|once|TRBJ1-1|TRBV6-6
CASSYTGPPGTEAFF
TGTGCCAGCAGTTACACCGGGCCCCCGGGCACTGAAGCTTTCTTT
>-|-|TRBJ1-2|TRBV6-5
CASRRGGNYGYTF
TGTGCCAGCAGGAGGGGAGGTAACTATGGCTACACCTTC
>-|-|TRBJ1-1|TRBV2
CARSSGRMNTEAFF
TGTGCCAGATCTTCGGGACGGATGAACACTGAAGCTTTCTTT
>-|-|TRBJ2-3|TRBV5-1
CASSSLGVRDTQYF
TGCGCCAGCAGCTCACTAGGGGTACGGGATACGCAGTATTTT